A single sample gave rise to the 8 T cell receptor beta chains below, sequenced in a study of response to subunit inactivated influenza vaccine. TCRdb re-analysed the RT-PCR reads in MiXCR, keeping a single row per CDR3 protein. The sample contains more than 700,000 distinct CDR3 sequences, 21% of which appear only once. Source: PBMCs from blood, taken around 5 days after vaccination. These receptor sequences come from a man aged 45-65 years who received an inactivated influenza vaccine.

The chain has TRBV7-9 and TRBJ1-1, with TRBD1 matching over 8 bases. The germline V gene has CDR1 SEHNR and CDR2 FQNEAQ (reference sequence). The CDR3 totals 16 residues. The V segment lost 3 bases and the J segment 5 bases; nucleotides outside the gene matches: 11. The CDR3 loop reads CASSLGTGGKGTEAFF. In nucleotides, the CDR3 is TGTGCCAGCAGCTTGGGGACAGGCGGGAAGGGGACTGAAGCTTTCTTT.

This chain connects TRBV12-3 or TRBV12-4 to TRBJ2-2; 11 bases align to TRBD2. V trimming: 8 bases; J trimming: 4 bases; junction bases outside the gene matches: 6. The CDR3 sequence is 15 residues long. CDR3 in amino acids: CASQPGTSGTGELFF. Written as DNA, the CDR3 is TGTGCCAGCCAACCCGGGACTAGCGGCACCGGGGAGCTGTTTTTT.

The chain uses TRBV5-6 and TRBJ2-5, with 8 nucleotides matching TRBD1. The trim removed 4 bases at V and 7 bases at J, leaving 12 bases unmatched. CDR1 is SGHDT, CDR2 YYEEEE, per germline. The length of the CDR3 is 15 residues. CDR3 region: CASSLQGAPVGTQYF. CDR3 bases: TGTGCCAGCAGCCTCCAGGGGGCGCCTGTTGGGACCCAGTACTTC.

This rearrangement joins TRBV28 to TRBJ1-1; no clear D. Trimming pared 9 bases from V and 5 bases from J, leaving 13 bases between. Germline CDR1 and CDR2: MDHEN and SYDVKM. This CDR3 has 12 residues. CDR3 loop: CASFVRGTEAFF. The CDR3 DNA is TGTGCCAGTTTCGTCCGGGGAACTGAAGCTTTCTTT.

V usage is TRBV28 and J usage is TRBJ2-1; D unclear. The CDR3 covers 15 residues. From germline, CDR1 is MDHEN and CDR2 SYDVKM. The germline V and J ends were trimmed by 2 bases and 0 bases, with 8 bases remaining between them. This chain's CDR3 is CASSLDVGSYNEQFF. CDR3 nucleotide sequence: TGTGCCAGCAGTTTAGATGTAGGCTCCTACAATGAGCAGTTCTTC.

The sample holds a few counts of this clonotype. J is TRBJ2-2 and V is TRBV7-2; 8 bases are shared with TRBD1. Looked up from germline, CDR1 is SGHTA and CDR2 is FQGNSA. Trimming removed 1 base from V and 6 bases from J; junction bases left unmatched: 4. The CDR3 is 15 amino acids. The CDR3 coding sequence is TGTGCCAGCAGCTTAGTCAGGGGGCCCGCCGGGGAGCTGTTTTTT. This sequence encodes CASSLVRGPAGELFF.

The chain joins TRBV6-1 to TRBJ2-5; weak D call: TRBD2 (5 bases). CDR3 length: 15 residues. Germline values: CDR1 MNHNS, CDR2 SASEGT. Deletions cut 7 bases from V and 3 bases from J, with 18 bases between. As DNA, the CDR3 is TGTGCCAGCACCACCCGCGCGGGCAGGAAAGAGACCCAGTACTTC. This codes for CASTTRAGRKETQYF.

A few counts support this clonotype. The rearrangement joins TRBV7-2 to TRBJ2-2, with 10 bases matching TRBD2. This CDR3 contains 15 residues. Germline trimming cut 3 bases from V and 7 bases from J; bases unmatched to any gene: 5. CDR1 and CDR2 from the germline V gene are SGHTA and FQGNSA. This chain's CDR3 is CASSLLAGVNGELFF. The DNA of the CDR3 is TGTGCCAGCAGCTTGCTAGCGGGAGTTAACGGGGAGCTGTTTTTT.